This is a list of T cell receptor beta chains from one sample in a study of cytomegalovirus exposure and HLA in healthy donors. Sequencing was performed with immunoSEQ multiplex PCR; in TCRdb, only in-frame clones are kept and a portion is missing. The sample yields over 110,000 clones, around 86% seen once. Sequencing was carried out using PBMCs. These receptors originate from a man younger than 35 in good health and CMV-seropositive. The CDR3 runs from the conserved cysteine through the conserved F or W. The order of the fields is clone size, D gene, J gene, V gene, CDR3 DNA, CDR3 protein. D genes are given only for firm matches. Size is omitted from some rows. Given values are once, few, many or a class for expanded clones.

>.|.|TRBJ1-5|TRBV2
TGTGCCAGCACCGTAGATGCAGGGGAGGGTCAGCCCCAGCATTTT
CASTVDAGEGQPQHF
>.|.|TRBJ1-2|TRBV6-1
TGTGCCAGCAGTGATAAAAGGGGAGGCAATGGCTACACCTTC
CASSDKRGGNGYTF
>.|.|TRBJ1-4|TRBV28
TGTGCCAGCAGTCTTTCTCTGGAAAAACTGTTTTTT
CASSLSLEKLFF
>.|.|TRBJ1-2|TRBV6-1
TGTGCCAGCAGTGAAGTGGGGGGGGTCTATGGCTACACCTTC
CASSEVGGVYGYTF
>.|.|TRBJ2-4|TRBV4-1
TGCGCCAGCAGCCAAGATATCGCACAGGGCCAAGCCAAAAACATTCAGTACTTC
CASSQDIAQGQAKNIQYF
>.|.|TRBJ1-2|TRBV30
TGTGCCTGGAGTCAAGCAGGGAACTATGGCTACACCTTC
CAWSQAGNYGYTF
>.|.|TRBJ1-4|TRBV6-1
TGTGCCAGCAGTGCCTACTGGGGGGCTAATGAAAAACTGTTTTTT
CASSAYWGANEKLFF
>.|.|TRBJ1-1|TRBV6-5
TGTGCCAGCAGACAGAACACTGAAGCTTTCTTT
CASRQNTEAFF
>.|TRBD1|TRBJ1-3|TRBV19
TGTGCCAGTAGTTGGCAGGGGGACTCTGGAAACACCATATATTTT
CASSWQGDSGNTIYF
>.|TRBD1|TRBJ2-3|TRBV2
TGTGCCAGCAGTGGGACAGGGAACACAGATACGCAGTATTTT
CASSGTGNTDTQYF
>.|.|TRBJ1-2|TRBV2
TGTGCCAGCAGCCGATCTCTGGAGGGGAGGATTGGCTACACCTTC
CASSRSLEGRIGYTF
>.|TRBD1|TRBJ1-6|TRBV5-6
TGTGCCAGCAGCTTAGGCGGGACAGGTGGCCAAGGGGATTCACCCCTCCACTTT
CASSLGGTGGQGDSPLHF
>few|.|TRBJ2-7|TRBV4-1
TGCGCCAGCAGCCAAGACGCGGTGACCCTCGCTGACGAGCAGTACTTC
CASSQDAVTLADEQYF
>.|TRBD1|TRBJ2-1|TRBV29-1
TGCAGCGTTGAAGGGGGACAGGCCTACAATGAGCAGTTCTTC
CSVEGGQAYNEQFF
>.|TRBD2|TRBJ2-3|TRBV2
TGTGCCAGCAGTGAATCGGGGGGTACGCAGTATTTT
CASSESGGTQYF
>.|.|TRBJ1-5|TRBV21-1
TGTGCCAGCAGCAAAGTGACCGTGGGACAGGAGGATCAGCCCCAGCATTTT
CASSKVTVGQEDQPQHF
>.|.|TRBJ1-2|TRBV30
TGTGCCTGGAGTGTACTTTCCCGGGATGGCTACACCTTC
CAWSVLSRDGYTF
>.|.|TRBJ2-5|TRBV25-1
TGTGCCAGCAAGCCCCCAGGGGAGACCCAGTACTTC
CASKPPGETQYF
>few|.|TRBJ2-5|TRBV5-4
TGTGCCAGCAGCTTGGCCGCGCTGGGCATTAGGGAGACCCAGTACTTC
CASSLAALGIRETQYF
>.|.|TRBJ1-6|TRBV7-9
TGTGCCAGCAGCTTTGGGCAATCCCTCCACTTT
CASSFGQSLHF
>.|TRBD1|TRBJ2-7|TRBV27
TGTGCCAGCAGTTTAAGGGCCGGGACAGGGGGTTACGAGCAGTACTTC
CASSLRAGTGGYEQYF
>.|.|TRBJ1-5|TRBV28
TGTGCCAGCAGCATCCCAGGTTTCTATCAGCCCCAGCATTTT
CASSIPGFYQPQHF
>.|.|TRBJ1-2|TRBV5-1
TGCGCCAGCAGCTTGGCCGGGAGTAACTATGGCTACACCTTC
CASSLAGSNYGYTF
>once|TRBD1|TRBJ1-1|TRBV5-4
TGTGCCAGCAGGCGGACAGGGGGCGCGACTGAAGCTTTCTTT
CASRRTGGATEAFF
>.|.|TRBJ2-7|TRBV6-5
TGTGCCAGCAGCTCCGGGACAAAAGCCTCTGATGAGCAGTACTTC
CASSSGTKASDEQYF
>.|TRBD1|TRBJ1-1|TRBV11-2
TGTGCCAGCAGAAAACCGGGACAGAAGAACACTGAAGCTTTCTTT
CASRKPGQKNTEAFF
>few|.|TRBJ2-2|TRBV7-6
TGTGCCAGCAGCTCCCACCCTCTAGCGCGCAGGGACACCGGGGAGCTGTTTTTT
CASSSHPLARRDTGELFF
>.|.|TRBJ2-2|TRBV5-6
TGTGCCAGCAGCTTGTGGCAGGGCGCCGGGGAGCTGTTTTTT
CASSLWQGAGELFF
>.|TRBD2|TRBJ2-7|TRBV29-1
TGCAGCGTTTTTAGCGGGATCTACGAGCAGTACTTC
CSVFSGIYEQYF
>.|.|TRBJ2-1|TRBV27
TGTGCCAGCAGTTTTACGACAGGTAACAATGAGCAGTTCTTC
CASSFTTGNNEQFF
>.|.|TRBJ1-1|TRBV5-5
TGTGCCAGCAGCTTCTGGAGCACTGAAGCTTTCTTT
CASSFWSTEAFF
>.|TRBD2|TRBJ2-3|TRBV5-8
TGTGCCAGCAGCTTGGCCCTAGCGGGGGCGTGGGATACGCAGTATTTT
CASSLALAGAWDTQYF
>.|.|TRBJ2-5|TRBV11-3
TGTGCCAGCACCACCCTATCGACCCAGTACTTC
CASTTLSTQYF
>.|.|TRBJ1-1|TRBV7-9
TGTGCCAGCAGCTTTGGTGTTATCGGCCAGGGGTATACTGAAGCTTTCTTT
CASSFGVIGQGYTEAFF
>.|TRBD1|TRBJ2-5|TRBV27
TGTGCCAGCAGTTTATTCTCCGGGACAGGGGGTGCCCAGTACTTC
CASSLFSGTGGAQYF
>.|.|TRBJ1-3|TRBV25-1
TGTGCCAGCCGGGACTCTGGAAACACCATATATTTT
CASRDSGNTIYF
>.|.|TRBJ1-1|TRBV10-3
TGTGCCATCAGTGAGGACCAGGTGAAAGCTTTCTTT
CAISEDQVKAFF
>.|TRBD1|TRBJ1-5|TRBV5-5
TGTGCCAGCAGCGCACGACAGGGAATCGGGACGGAGCCCCAGCATTTT
CASSARQGIGTEPQHF
>once|TRBD1|TRBJ2-3|TRBV6-5
TGTGCCAGCAGCGGCGGGACAGGGGATACGCAGTATTTT
CASSGGTGDTQYF
>.|TRBD2|TRBJ2-7|TRBV6-1
TGTGCCAGCGAGCGGGGTGACTCCTACGAGCAGTACTTC
CASERGDSYEQYF
>.|.|TRBJ1-6|TRBV5-1
TGCGCCAGCAGACCAGACAGTAATTCACCCCTCCACTTT
CASRPDSNSPLHF
>few|.|TRBJ2-7|TRBV27
TGTGCCAGCAGGACAGGGAGGCACTACGAGCAGTACTTC
CASRTGRHYEQYF
>.|.|TRBJ2-7|TRBV5-5
TGTGCCAGCAGCTTGATGGCGGTCTACGAGCAGTACTTC
CASSLMAVYEQYF
>.|.|TRBJ2-7|TRBV5-6
TGTGCCAGCAGCTTGGCTCAGGGCCTGATGGGCGAGCAGTACTTC
CASSLAQGLMGEQYF
>once|TRBD1|TRBJ2-3|TRBV30
TGTGCCGCCAAGGTCCTGACAGGGGCCAGCACAGATACGCAGTATTTT
CAAKVLTGASTDTQYF
>.|TRBD2|TRBJ2-7|TRBV29-1
TGCAGCGTTACCCCTGGTGGCGGGAGCTTGTACGAGCAGTACTTC
CSVTPGGGSLYEQYF